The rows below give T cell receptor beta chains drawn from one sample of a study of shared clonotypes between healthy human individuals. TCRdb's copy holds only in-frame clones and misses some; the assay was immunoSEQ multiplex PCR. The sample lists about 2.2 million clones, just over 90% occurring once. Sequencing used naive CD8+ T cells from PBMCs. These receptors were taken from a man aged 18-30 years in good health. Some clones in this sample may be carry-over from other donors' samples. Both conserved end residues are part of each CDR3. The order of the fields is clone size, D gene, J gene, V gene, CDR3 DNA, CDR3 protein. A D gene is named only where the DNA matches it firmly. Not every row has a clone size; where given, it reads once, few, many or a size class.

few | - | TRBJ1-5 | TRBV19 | TGTGCCAGTAGTAGAGGGAATCAGCCCCAGCATTTT | CASSRGNQPQHF
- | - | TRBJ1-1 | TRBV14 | TGTGCCACTGGTGAGCAAGGCGGGCTGAACACTGAAGCTTTCTTT | CATGEQGGLNTEAFF
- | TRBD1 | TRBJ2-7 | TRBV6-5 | TGTGCCAGCAGTTACGATTCAGGGGGCTCCTACGAGCAGTACTTC | CASSYDSGGSYEQYF
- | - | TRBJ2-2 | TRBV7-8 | TGTGCCAGCAGCTTGAGACGGGACGGAGGCACCGGGGAGCTGTTTTTT | CASSLRRDGGTGELFF
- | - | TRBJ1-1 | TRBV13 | TGTGCCAGCAGCTTATTACAAATAAGGGCCACTGAAGCTTTCTTT | CASSLLQIRATEAFF
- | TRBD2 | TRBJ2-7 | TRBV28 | TGTGCCAGCAGCCCATTGGGGGGGATTTCCTACGAGCAGTACTTC | CASSPLGGISYEQYF
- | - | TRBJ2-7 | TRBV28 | TGTGCCAGCAGACAACTTGGGTTGGTCGACGAGCAGTACTTC | CASRQLGLVDEQYF
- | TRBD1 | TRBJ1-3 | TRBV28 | TGTGCCAGCAGTTTCTTCTCGGACAGGGCCTCTGGAAACACCATATATTTT | CASSFFSDRASGNTIYF
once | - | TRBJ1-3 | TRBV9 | TGTGCCAGCAGCGTAGACAGCATAAACACCATATATTTT | CASSVDSINTIYF
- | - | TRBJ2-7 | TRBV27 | TGTGCCAGCAGTTTATCTGGGACCGCTGCCTACGAGCAGTACTTC | CASSLSGTAAYEQYF
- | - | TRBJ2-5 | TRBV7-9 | TGTGCCAGCACCCCGCTCGGGGCCCACCAAGAGACCCAGTACTTC | CASTPLGAHQETQYF
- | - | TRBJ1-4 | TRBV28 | TGTGCCAGCAGTTTAGTGTCTCGGGCTTCTGAAAAACTGTTTTTT | CASSLVSRASEKLFF
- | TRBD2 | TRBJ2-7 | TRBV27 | TGTGCCAGCAGTTTACTCCGGACTAGCGGGAGGCCGTACGAGCAGTACTTC | CASSLLRTSGRPYEQYF
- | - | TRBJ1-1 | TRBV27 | TGTGCCAGCAGTTCAACAGGGAAGGGCCCTGAAGCTTTCTTT | CASSSTGKGPEAFF
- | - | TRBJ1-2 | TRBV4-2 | TGTGCCAGCAGCCAAGATCGGGGTTACTCCTATGGCTACACCTTC | CASSQDRGYSYGYTF
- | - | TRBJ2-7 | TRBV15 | TGTGCCACCAGCAGACCCAACTACGAGCAGTACTTC | CATSRPNYEQYF
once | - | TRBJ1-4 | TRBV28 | TGTGCCAGCAGACCTAGGGACCCCTTGGGTGAAAAACTGTTTTTT | CASRPRDPLGEKLFF
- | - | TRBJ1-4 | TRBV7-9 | TGTGCCAGCAGCTCCGGGGACCCTAATGAAAAACTGTTTTTT | CASSSGDPNEKLFF
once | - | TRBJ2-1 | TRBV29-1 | TGCAGCGTTCCCTGGGGGGCCAGTGGCAATGAGCAGTTCTTC | CSVPWGASGNEQFF
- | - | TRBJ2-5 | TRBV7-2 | TGTGCCAGCAGCTTAGTCGGCAGGGGAGGGGAGACCCAGTACTTC | CASSLVGRGGETQYF
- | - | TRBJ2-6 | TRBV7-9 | TGTGCCAGCAGCTCGACAGGATACTCTGGGGCCAACGTCCTGACTTTC | CASSSTGYSGANVLTF
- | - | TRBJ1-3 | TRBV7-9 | TGTGCCAGCAGCCGTCCTGAAAAGGGAATCACCATATATTTT | CASSRPEKGITIYF
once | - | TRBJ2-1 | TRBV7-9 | TGTGCCAGCAGCTTTTTCTATCAAAATGAGCAGTTCTTC | CASSFFYQNEQFF
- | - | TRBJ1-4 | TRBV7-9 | TGTGCCAGCAGCCACCGGGACAAGCCGGGAAAACTGTTTTTT | CASSHRDKPGKLFF
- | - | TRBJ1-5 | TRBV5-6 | TGTGCCAGCAGCTTGGGTACAGGGTCTCAGCCCCAGCATTTT | CASSLGTGSQPQHF
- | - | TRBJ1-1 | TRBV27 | TGTGCCAGCAGTTTAATAGGGATTTTGGGCGGGAACACTGAAGCTTTCTTT | CASSLIGILGGNTEAFF
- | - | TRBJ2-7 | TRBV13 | TGTGCCAGCAAGGAGTTCCACAGGGACGAGCAGTACTTC | CASKEFHRDEQYF
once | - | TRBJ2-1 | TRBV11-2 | TGTGCCAGCAGCTTAGCTCAGCTACCCCGCTACAATGAGCAGTTCTTC | CASSLAQLPRYNEQFF
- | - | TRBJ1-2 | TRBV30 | TGTGCCTGGGACGGTTCGACTTATGGTGGCTACACCTTC | CAWDGSTYGGYTF
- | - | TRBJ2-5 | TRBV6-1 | TGTGCCAGCAGTGGATATCCCTCGAGAGAGACCCAGTACTTC | CASSGYPSRETQYF
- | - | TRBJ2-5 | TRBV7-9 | TGTGCCAGCAGCTTAGAATCCCGAGGTGAGAAGACCCAGTACTTC | CASSLESRGEKTQYF
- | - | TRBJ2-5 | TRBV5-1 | TGCGCCAGCAGCTTGGACCTTCTTGGGGGGCTTGGGGAGACCCAGTACTTC | CASSLDLLGGLGETQYF
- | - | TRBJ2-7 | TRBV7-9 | TGTGCCAGCAGCGAGGGGCGATTCTACGAGCAGTACTTC | CASSEGRFYEQYF
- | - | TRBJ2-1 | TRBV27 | TGTGCCAGCAGGACCGGGAGTAGGTCCTACAATGAGCAGTTCTTC | CASRTGSRSYNEQFF
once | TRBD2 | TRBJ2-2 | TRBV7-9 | TGTGCCAGCAGCTTGGCTAGCGGGAGTTCTGGGGAGCTGTTTTTT | CASSLASGSSGELFF
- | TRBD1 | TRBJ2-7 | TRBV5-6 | TGTGCCAGCCACCCAACATCACAGGGGGCCCCCTACGAGCAGTACTTC | CASHPTSQGAPYEQYF
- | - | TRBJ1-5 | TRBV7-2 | TGTGCCAGCAGCTTAGGACATTTCAGCAATCAGCCCCAGCATTTT | CASSLGHFSNQPQHF
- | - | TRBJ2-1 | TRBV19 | TGTGCCAGTAGTATCTCTGCGGGATTCGACAATGAGCAGTTCTTC | CASSISAGFDNEQFF
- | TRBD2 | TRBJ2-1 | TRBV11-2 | TGTGCCAGCAGCTTAACAAGACTAGCGGGAGGGAATGAGCAGTTCTTC | CASSLTRLAGGNEQFF
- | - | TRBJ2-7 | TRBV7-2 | TGTGCCAGCAGCTCCGGGGTAGGGGCCTACGAGCAGTACTTC | CASSSGVGAYEQYF
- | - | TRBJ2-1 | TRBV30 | TGTGCCTGGAGTGGTGGGGGATACAATGAGCAGTTCTTC | CAWSGGGYNEQFF
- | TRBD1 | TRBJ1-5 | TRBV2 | TGTGCCAGCAGACAGGGGACAGGGAAAAATCAGCCCCAGCATTTT | CASRQGTGKNQPQHF
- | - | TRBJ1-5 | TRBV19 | TGTGCCAGTAGTATAGTGACGGGGTCCAATCAGCCCCAGCATTTT | CASSIVTGSNQPQHF
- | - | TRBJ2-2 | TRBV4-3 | TGCGCCAGCAGCCAAGTATATCGGAGCAACACCGGGGAGCTGTTTTTT | CASSQVYRSNTGELFF
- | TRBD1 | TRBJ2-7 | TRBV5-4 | TGTGCCAGCAGGGGGCCGGGACAGGGGGCGGGCGTGGACGAGCAGTACTTC | CASRGPGQGAGVDEQYF
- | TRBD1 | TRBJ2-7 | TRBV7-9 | TGCGCCAGCAGCCAAGGGGGCGTGGAAACCTACGAGCAGTACTTC | CASSQGGVETYEQYF
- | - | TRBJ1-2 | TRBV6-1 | TGTGCCAGCAGTGTCCTCCGCGGGAATGACCTCTATGGCTACACCTTC | CASSVLRGNDLYGYTF
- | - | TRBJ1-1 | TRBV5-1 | TGCGCCAGCAGCCCCGACAGGCAGAACACTGAAGCTTTCTTT | CASSPDRQNTEAFF